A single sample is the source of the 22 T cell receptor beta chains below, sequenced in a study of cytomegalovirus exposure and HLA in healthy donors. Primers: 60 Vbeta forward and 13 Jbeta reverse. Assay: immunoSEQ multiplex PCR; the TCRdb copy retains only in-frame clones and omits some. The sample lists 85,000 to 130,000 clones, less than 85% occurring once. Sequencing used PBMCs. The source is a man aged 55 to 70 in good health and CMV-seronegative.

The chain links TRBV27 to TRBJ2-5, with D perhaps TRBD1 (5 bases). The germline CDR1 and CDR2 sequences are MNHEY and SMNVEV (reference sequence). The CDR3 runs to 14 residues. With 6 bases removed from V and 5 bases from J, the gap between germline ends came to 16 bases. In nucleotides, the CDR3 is TGTGCCAGCAGCGTATCTCAGGGAAGGGAGACCCAGTACTTC. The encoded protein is CASSVSQGRETQYF.

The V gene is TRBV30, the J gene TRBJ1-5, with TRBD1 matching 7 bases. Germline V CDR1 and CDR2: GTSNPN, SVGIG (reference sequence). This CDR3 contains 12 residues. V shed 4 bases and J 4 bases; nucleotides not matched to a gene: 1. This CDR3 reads CAWTTGNQPQHF. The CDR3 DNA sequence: TGTGCCTGGACGACAGGGAATCAGCCCCAGCATTTT. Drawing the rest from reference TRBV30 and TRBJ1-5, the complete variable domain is SQTIHQWPATLVQPVGSPLSLECTVEGTSNPNLYWYRQAAGRGLQLLFYSVGIGQISSEVPQNLSASRPQDRQFILSSKKLLLSDSGFYLCAWTTGNQPQHFGDGTRLSIL.

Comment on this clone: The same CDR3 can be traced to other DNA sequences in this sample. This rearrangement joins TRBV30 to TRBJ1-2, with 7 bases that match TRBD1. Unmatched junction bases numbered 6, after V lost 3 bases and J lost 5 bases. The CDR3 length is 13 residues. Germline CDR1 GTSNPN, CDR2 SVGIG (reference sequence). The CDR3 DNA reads TGTGCCTGGAGCCCGACAGGGCCGTATGGCTACACCTTC. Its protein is CAWSPTGPYGYTF.

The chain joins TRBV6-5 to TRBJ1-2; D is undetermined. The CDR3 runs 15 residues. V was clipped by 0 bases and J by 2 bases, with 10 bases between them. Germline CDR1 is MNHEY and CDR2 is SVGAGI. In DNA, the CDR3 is TGTGCCAGCAGTTACTCGATTTACAAGAACTATGGCTACACCTTC. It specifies CASSYSIYKNYGYTF.

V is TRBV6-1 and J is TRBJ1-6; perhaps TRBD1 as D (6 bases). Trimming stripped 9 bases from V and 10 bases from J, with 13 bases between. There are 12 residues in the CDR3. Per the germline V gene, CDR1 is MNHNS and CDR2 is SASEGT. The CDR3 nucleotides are TGTGCCAGTAGACAGGTCCGATCACCCCTCCACTTT. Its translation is CASRQVRSPLHF.

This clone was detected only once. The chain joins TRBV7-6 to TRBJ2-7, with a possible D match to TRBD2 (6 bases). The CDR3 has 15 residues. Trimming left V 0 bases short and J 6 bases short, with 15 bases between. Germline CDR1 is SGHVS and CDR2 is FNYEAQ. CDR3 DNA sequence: TGTGCCAGCAGCTTAGCGCGGGAAGGCGGAGGCGAGCAGTACTTC. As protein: CASSLAREGGGEQYF.

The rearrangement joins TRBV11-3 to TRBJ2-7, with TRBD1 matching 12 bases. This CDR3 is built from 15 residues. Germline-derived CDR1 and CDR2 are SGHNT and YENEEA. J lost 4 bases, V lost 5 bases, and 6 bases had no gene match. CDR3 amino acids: CASSTGTGGSYEQYF. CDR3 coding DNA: TGTGCCAGCAGCACCGGGACAGGGGGCTCTTACGAGCAGTACTTC.

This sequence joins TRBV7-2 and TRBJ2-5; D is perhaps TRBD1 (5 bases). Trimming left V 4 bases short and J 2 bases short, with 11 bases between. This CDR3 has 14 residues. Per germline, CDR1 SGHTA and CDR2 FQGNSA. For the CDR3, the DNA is TGTGCCAGCAGCTCCTATCAGGGACAAGAGACCCAGTACTTC. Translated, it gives CASSSYQGQETQYF.

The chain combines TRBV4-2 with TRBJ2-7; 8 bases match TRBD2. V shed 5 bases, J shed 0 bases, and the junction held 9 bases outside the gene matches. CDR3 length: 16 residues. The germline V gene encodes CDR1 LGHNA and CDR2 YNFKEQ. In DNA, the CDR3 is TGTGCCAGCAGCTTGGTCCTGACTAGCGCCTCCTACGAGCAGTACTTC. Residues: CASSLVLTSASYEQYF.

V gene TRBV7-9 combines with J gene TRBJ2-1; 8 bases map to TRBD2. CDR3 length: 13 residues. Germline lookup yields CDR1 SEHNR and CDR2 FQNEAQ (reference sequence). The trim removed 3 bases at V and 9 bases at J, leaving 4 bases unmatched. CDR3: CASSLTSDGEQFF. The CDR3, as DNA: TGTGCCAGCAGCTTGACTAGCGACGGTGAGCAGTTCTTC.

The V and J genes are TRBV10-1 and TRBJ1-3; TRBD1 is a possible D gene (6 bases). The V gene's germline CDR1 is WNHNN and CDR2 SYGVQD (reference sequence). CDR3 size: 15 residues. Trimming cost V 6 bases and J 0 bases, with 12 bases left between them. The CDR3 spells CASSAPRGSGNTIYF. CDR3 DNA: TGCGCCAGCAGCGCTCCCAGGGGCTCTGGAAACACCATATATTTT.

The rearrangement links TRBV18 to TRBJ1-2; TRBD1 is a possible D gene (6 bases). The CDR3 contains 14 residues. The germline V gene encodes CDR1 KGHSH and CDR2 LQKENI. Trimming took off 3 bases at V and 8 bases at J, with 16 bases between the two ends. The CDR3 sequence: CASSPTGIRGGYTF. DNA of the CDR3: TGTGCCAGCTCACCGACGGGCATCAGGGGAGGCTACACCTTC.

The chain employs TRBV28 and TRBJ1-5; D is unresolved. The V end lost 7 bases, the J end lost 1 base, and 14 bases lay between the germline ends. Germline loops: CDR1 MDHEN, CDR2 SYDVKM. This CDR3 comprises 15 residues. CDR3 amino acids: CASTEPQSSNQPQHF. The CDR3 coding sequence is TGTGCCAGCACCGAACCGCAGTCGAGCAATCAGCCCCAGCATTTT.

The CDR3 is CASSPTGEVYGYTF. DNA for the CDR3: TGTGCCAGCAGCCCGACAGGGGAAGTCTATGGCTACACCTTC. This chain joins TRBV27 and TRBJ1-2; 8 bases are shared with TRBD1. There are 14 residues in the CDR3. V lost 6 bases, J lost 4 bases, and 7 bases stayed unmatched. In germline, CDR1 is MNHEY, CDR2 SMNVEV (reference sequence).

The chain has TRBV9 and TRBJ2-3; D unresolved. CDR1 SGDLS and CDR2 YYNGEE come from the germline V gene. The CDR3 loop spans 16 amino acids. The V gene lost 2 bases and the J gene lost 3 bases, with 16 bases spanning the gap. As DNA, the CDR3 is TGTGCCAGCAGCGTTGGAGTTGGCGCAGTAACAGATACGCAGTATTTT. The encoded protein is CASSVGVGAVTDTQYF.

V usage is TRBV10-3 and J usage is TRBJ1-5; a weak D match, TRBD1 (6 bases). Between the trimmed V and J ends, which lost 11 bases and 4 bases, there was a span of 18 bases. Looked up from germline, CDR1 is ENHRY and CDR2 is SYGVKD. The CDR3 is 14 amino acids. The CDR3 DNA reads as TGTGCCGCCGGGACACCTCCTTTTAATCAGCCCCAGCATTTT. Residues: CAAGTPPFNQPQHF.

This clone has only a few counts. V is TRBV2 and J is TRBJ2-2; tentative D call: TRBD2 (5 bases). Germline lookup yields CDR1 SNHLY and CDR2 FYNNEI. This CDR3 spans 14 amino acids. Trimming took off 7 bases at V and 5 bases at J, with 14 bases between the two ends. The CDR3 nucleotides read TGTGCCAGCATGGAGCACTCGGGGACCGGGGAGCTGTTTTTT. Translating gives CASMEHSGTGELFF. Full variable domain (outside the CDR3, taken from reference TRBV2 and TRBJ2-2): EPEVTQTPSHQVTQMGQEVILRCVPISNHLYFYWYRQILGQKVEFLVSFYNNEISEKSEIFDDQFSVERPDGSNFTLKIRSTKLEDSAMYFCASMEHSGTGELFFGEGSRLTVL.

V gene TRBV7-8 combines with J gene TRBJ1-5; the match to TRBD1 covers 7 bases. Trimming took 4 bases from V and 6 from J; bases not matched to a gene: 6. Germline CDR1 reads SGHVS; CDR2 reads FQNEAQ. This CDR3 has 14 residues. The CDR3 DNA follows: TGTGCCAGCAGCTCCGGGACAGCGATTCAGCCCCAGCATTTT. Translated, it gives CASSSGTAIQPQHF.

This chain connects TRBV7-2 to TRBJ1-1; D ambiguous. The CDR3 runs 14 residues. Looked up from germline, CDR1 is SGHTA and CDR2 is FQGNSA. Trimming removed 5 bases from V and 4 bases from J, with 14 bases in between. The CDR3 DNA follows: TGTGCCAGCAGCCAAAGCCGGAGAGTCACTGAAGCTTTCTTT. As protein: CASSQSRRVTEAFF. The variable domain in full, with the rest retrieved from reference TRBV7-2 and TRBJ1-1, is GAGVSQSPSNKVTEKGKDVELRCDPISGHTALYWYRQSLGQGLEFLIYFQGNSAPDKSGLPSDRFSAERTGGSVSTLTIQRTQQEDSAVYLCASSQSRRVTEAFFGQGTRLTVV.

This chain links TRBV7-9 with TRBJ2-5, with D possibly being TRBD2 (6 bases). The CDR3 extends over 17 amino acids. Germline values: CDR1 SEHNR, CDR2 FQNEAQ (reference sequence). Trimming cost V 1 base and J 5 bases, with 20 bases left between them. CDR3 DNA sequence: TGTGCCAGCAGCTTAGGAGGAGGGGTGGCTAGCTGGGAGACCCAGTACTTC. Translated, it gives CASSLGGGVASWETQYF.

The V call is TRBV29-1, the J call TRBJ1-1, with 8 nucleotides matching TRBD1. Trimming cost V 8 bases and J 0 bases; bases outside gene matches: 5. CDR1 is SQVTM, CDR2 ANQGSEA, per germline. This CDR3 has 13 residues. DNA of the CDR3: TGCAGCTCCGAGACAGGGGTGAACACTGAAGCTTTCTTT. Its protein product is CSSETGVNTEAFF.

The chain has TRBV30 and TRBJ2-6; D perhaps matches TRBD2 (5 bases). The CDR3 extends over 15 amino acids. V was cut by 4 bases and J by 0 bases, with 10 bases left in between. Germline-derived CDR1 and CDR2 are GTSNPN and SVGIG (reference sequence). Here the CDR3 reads CAWTVGSSGANVLTF. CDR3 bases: TGTGCCTGGACCGTAGGGAGCTCTGGGGCCAACGTCCTGACTTTC.